The clone carrying this T cell receptor beta chain was seen only a few times. Its antigen is still unknown. Trimming pared 6 bases from V and 5 bases from J, leaving 13 bases between. Germline CDR1 and CDR2: DFQATT and SNEGSKA (reference sequence). The CDR3 is 12 residues long. This entry belongs to a study of T-cell memory formation after mild COVID-19. Turning to the study itself: Clustering of TCRs was largely donor specific. Study-level points and caveats: Later expanders leaned toward CD4+, whereas clones contracting from day 15 to 85 were balanced CD4/CD8. Cross-reactive memory seemingly joined, as some responding clones were found in pre-infection memory.

5'RACE with constant-segment primers yielded barcoded, UMI-tagged TCR alpha and TCR beta cDNA libraries. TCRdb reprocessed the 5' RACE reads via MiXCR and lists one record per CDR3 protein. Of 350,000 or so distinct CDR3 sequences in the sample, less than 25% were seen once. Sequencing used PBMCs or a T cell subset sorted from them (not recorded which). This chain links TRBV20-1 with TRBJ2-5; D gene uncertain. The clonotype originates from a man younger than 35 who had mild COVID-19 (a few samples of this study predate the infection). Cell type and time point are not known. The CDR3 region is CSAPVLGETQYF. CDR3 bases: TGCAGTGCCCCGGTCCTGGGGGAGACCCAGTACTTC.